These T cell receptor beta chains were read from a single sample in a study of technical replicates of blood from a handful of donors. Only in-frame clones appear in the TCRdb table, and some are missing; sequencing was by immunoSEQ multiplex PCR. The data show tens of thousands of clones, with 85% to 95% seen just once and 0.24% held by the top ten. The sequenced sample was T cells isolated from PBMCs. The source is a human donor in good health. Each CDR3 is given with its conserved first and last residue. A D gene is named only where the DNA matches it firmly. Some rows have no size entry. The others give once, few or many, or a class for an expanded clone.

>TRBJ2-7|TRBD2|TRBV7-9|once
CASSFSSGRDEQYF
TGTGCCAGCAGCTTTTCCAGCGGGAGAGACGAGCAGTACTTC
>TRBJ2-2|.|TRBV19|.
CASSRTGNTGELFF
TGTGCCAGTAGTCGTACAGGGAACACCGGGGAGCTGTTTTTT
>TRBJ2-3|.|TRBV28|.
CASSWARQSFTDTQYF
TGTGCCAGCAGTTGGGCGAGACAGTCCTTCACAGATACGCAGTATTTT
>TRBJ1-2|TRBD1|TRBV9|.
CASSAGQYGYTF
TGTGCCAGCAGCGCGGGACAGTATGGCTACACCTTC
>TRBJ1-1|.|TRBV27|.
CASSLSQISEAFF
TGTGCCAGCAGTTTATCGCAGATTTCTGAAGCTTTCTTT
>TRBJ2-5|.|TRBV4-1|.
CASSPSRGGETQYF
TGCGCCAGCAGCCCTAGTCGAGGGGGAGAGACCCAGTACTTC
>TRBJ2-7|.|TRBV15|.
CATSRDFQASYEQYF
TGTGCCACCAGCAGAGATTTCCAGGCCTCCTACGAGCAGTACTTC
>TRBJ1-4|.|TRBV6-1|.
CASSEVPGTIYEKLFF
TGTGCCAGCAGTGAAGTCCCGGGGACTATCTATGAAAAACTGTTTTTT
>TRBJ1-1|TRBD1|TRBV7-6|.
CASSLTIRGPTEAFF
TGTGCCAGCAGCTTAACAATCAGGGGGCCGACTGAAGCTTTCTTT
>TRBJ1-1|TRBD1|TRBV29-1|.
CSVRGQGNTEAFF
TGCAGCGTGAGGGGACAGGGGAACACTGAAGCTTTCTTT
>TRBJ1-1|.|TRBV6-5|.
CASSYSRAGLPADF
TGTGCCAGCAGTTACTCGAGGGCGGGTTTACCAGCAGACTTT
>TRBJ1-1|.|TRBV6-5|once
CASSYHQGYTEAFF
TGTGCCAGCAGTTACCATCAGGGGTACACTGAAGCTTTCTTT
>TRBJ2-1|TRBD2|TRBV5-1|.
CASSFRLAGGRRNNEQFF
TGCGCCAGCAGTTTCCGACTAGCGGGGGGGCGCCGTAACAATGAGCAGTTCTTC
>TRBJ2-3|.|TRBV28|.
CASSPSWMGDNTQYF
TGTGCCAGCAGTCCCAGTTGGATGGGAGATAATACGCAGTATTTT
>TRBJ2-1|TRBD2|TRBV5-4|.
CASSIRIAGGSSYNEQFF
TGTGCCAGCAGCATAAGAATAGCGGGGGGGAGCTCCTACAATGAGCAGTTCTTC
>TRBJ1-6|TRBD1|TRBV9|.
CASSQGDSPLHF
TGTGCCAGCAGTCAGGGGGATTCACCCCTCCACTTT
>TRBJ1-2|TRBD1|TRBV5-4|.
CASSPPGDSGYTF
TGTGCCAGCAGCCCACCGGGGGACAGTGGCTACACCTTC
>TRBJ1-4|.|TRBV30|.
CAWSLRSEKLFF
TGTGCCTGGAGTTTGCGGTCGGAAAAACTGTTTTTT